The rows below give T cell receptor beta chains drawn from one sample of a study of blood T cell repertoires in COVID-19. Assay: immunoSEQ multiplex PCR; the TCRdb copy retains only in-frame clones and omits some. The sample holds 150,000 to 200,000 clones, around nine tenths seen once. The sequenced sample consisted of peripheral blood. The receptors originated from a woman aged 70-85 years with COVID-19, enrolled during active disease. CDR3s leave out the opening cysteine and the closing phenylalanine or tryptophan. For some rows the clone size is stated as once, few or many, or as a class when expanded; others skip it.

V: TRBV5-1; size: NA; J: TRBJ1-1; CDR3: ASSLEGRSTEAF
V: TRBV3-1/TRBV3-2; size: NA; J: TRBJ2-5; CDR3: ASSQPRQETQY
V: TRBV5-4; size: NA; J: TRBJ2-6; CDR3: ASSVSGTGDSGANVLT
V: TRBV6-1; size: once; J: TRBJ2-7; CDR3: ASSAGQGRATYEQY
V: TRBV3-1/TRBV3-2; size: NA; J: TRBJ1-1; CDR3: ASSRDRGRGVTEAF
V: TRBV30; size: NA; J: TRBJ1-1; CDR3: AWRSGPLGAPAF
V: TRBV5-4; size: NA; J: TRBJ1-1; CDR3: ASSSATLNTEAF
V: TRBV11-3; size: NA; J: TRBJ2-7; CDR3: ASSRDRAAEQY
V: TRBV6-1; size: once; J: TRBJ2-3; CDR3: ASSESLAGGTDTQY
V: TRBV2; size: NA; J: TRBJ2-7; CDR3: ASSGQLYEQY
V: TRBV5-1; size: few; J: TRBJ2-3; CDR3: ASSLDRASTDTQY
V: TRBV7-2; size: NA; J: TRBJ1-2; CDR3: ASSFNSYGYT
V: TRBV27; size: NA; J: TRBJ1-5; CDR3: ASSALDRGNQPQH
V: TRBV7-9; size: NA; J: TRBJ1-2; CDR3: ASSRDRTGGYT
V: TRBV21-1; size: once; J: TRBJ1-5; CDR3: ASSKGQGGSNQPQH
V: TRBV6-6; size: few; J: TRBJ1-4; CDR3: ASRGQGQGEKLF
V: TRBV7-9; size: once; J: TRBJ2-7; CDR3: ASSLGAREQY
V: TRBV9; size: NA; J: TRBJ2-6; CDR3: ASSSKLFSGANVLT
V: TRBV2; size: NA; J: TRBJ2-3; CDR3: ASRPKSGVSTDTQY
V: TRBV19; size: NA; J: TRBJ1-5; CDR3: ASSIGVGEPDQPQH